The TCR beta chain described here comes from a study of T cell repertoires in cytomegalovirus infection. Background on the study: Evidence of both CMV infection and a matching HLA type came from public TCR beta signatures. Study-level findings and limits: The response measured ex vivo was dominated by TCR beta clonotypes (HLA-C-restricted and CMV-specific). CMV carriers having the relevant HLA were flagged by cumulative public TCR beta family frequency.

The V gene's germline CDR1 is SGHAT and CDR2 FQNNGV. V lost 6 bases, J lost 4 bases, and 7 bases lay in between. The CDR3 contains 12 residues. TCRdb re-called the reads with MiXCR, one entry per CDR3 protein. The data show over 450,000 distinct CDR3 sequences, about 11% seen once. In its sample, this clonotype was seen many times. Its antigen is not identified. The sample taken for sequencing was PBMCs. The genes are TRBV11-2 and TRBJ1-5; D remains unclear. This sequence was found in a human donor in good health (CMV status not recorded). Some clones in this sample may be carry-over from other donors' samples. CDR3 sequence reads: CASSSQNQPQHF. The CDR3 DNA follows: TGTGCCAGCAGTTCTCAGAATCAGCCCCAGCATTTT.